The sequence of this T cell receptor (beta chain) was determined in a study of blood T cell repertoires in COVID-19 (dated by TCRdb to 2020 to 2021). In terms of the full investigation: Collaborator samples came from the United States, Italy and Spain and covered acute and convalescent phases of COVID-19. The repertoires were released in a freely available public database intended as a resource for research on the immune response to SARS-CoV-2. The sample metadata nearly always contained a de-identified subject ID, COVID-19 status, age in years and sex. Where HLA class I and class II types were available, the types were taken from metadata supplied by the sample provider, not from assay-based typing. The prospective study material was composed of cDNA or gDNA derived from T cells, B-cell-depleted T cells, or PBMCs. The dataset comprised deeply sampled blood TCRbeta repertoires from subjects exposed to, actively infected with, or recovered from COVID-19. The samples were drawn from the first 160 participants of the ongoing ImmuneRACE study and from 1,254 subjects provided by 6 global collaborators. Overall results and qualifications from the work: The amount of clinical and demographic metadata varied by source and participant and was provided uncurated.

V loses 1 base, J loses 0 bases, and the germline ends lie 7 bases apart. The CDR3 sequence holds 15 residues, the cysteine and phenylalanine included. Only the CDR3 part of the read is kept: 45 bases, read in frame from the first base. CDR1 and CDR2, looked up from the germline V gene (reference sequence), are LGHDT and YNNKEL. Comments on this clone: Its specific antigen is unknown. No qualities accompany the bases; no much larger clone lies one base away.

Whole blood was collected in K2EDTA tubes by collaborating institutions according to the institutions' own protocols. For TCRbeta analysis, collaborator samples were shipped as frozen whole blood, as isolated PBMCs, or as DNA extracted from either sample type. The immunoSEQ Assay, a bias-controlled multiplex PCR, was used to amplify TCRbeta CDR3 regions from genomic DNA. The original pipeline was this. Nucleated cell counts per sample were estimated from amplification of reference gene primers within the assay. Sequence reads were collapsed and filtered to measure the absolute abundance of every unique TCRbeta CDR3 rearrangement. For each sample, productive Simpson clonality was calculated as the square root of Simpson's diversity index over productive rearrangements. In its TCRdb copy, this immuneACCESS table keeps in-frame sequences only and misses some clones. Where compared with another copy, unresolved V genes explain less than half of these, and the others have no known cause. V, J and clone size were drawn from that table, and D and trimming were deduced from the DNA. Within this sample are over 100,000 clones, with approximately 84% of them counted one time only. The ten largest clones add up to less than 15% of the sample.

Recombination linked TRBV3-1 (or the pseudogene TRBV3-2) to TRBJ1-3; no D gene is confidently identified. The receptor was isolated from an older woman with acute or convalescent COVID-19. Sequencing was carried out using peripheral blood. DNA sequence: TGTGCCAGCAGCCAAGGGCGACTCTCTGGAAACACCATATATTTT. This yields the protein CASSQGRLSGNTIYF.